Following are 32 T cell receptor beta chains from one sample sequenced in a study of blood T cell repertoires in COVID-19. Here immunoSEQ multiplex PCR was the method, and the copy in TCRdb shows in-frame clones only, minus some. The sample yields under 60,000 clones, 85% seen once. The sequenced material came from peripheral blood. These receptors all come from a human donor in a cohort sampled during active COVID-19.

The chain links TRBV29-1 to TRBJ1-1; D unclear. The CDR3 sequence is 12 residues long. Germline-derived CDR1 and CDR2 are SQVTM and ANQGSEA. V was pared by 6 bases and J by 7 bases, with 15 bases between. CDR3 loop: CSVADGEVEAFF. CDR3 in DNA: TGCAGCGTAGCGGACGGTGAGGTTGAAGCTTTCTTT.

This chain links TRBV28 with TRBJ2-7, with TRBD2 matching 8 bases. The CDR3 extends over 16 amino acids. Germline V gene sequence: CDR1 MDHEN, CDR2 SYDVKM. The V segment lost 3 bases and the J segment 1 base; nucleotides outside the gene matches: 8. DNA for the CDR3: TGTGCCAGCAGTTTTTCGGGCGGGAGGCGATCCTACGAGCAGTACTTC. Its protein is CASSFSGGRRSYEQYF.

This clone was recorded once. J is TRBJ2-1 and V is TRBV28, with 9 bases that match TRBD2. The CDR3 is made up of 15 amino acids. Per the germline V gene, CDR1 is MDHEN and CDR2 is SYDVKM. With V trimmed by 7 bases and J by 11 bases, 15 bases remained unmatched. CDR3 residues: CASTTGLAASNQQFF. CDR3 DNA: TGTGCCAGCACCACGGGACTAGCAGCCTCTAATCAGCAGTTCTTC.

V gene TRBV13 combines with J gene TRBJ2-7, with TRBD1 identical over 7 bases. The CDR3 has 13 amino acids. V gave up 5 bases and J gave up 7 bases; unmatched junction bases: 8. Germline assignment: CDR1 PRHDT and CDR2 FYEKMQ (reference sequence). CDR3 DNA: TGTGCCAGCAGCAGGCGACAGGGCCGAGAGCAGTACTTC. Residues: CASSRRQGREQYF.

This CDR3 is CASSSNLAVSYNEQFF. CDR3 DNA sequence: TGTGCCAGCAGTTCGAATCTAGCGGTTTCCTACAATGAGCAGTTCTTC. V and J are TRBV7-9 and TRBJ2-1; 7 nucleotides match TRBD2. The CDR3 has 16 amino acids. Germline CDR1 SEHNR, CDR2 FQNEAQ (reference sequence). The J segment lost 1 base and the V segment lost 6 bases, leaving 9 bases of the junction unmatched.

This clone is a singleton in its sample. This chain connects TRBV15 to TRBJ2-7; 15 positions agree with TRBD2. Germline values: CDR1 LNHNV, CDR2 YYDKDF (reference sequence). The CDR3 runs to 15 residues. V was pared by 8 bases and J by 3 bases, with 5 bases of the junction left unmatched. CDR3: CATGAGLAGGYEQYF. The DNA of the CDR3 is TGTGCCACCGGGGCGGGACTAGCGGGAGGCTACGAGCAGTACTTC.

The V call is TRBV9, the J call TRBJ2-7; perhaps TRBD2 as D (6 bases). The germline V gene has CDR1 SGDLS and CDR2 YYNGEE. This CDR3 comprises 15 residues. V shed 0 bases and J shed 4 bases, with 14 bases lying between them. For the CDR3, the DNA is TGTGCCAGCAGCGTAGCGGATAGCGGAAATTACGAGCAGTACTTC. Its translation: CASSVADSGNYEQYF.

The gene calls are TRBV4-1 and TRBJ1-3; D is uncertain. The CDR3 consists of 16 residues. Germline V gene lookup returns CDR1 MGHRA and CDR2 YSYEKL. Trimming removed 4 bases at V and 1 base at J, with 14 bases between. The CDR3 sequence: CASSPGGLRSGNTIYF. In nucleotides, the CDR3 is TGCGCCAGCAGCCCGGGCGGGCTCCGATCTGGAAACACCATATATTTT.

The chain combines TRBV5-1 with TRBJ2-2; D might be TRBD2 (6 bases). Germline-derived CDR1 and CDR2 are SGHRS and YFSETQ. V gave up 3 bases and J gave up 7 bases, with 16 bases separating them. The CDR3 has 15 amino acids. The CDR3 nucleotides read TGCGCCAGCAGCTGGGGTAGTCAGGGACTCGGGGAGCTGTTTTTT. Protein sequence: CASSWGSQGLGELFF.

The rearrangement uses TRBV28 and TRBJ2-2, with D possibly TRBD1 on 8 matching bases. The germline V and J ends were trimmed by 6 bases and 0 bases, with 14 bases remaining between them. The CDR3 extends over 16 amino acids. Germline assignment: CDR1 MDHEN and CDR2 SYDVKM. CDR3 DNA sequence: TGTGCCAGCAGAACAGGGGGGGATCCGAACACCGGGGAGCTGTTTTTT. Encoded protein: CASRTGGDPNTGELFF.

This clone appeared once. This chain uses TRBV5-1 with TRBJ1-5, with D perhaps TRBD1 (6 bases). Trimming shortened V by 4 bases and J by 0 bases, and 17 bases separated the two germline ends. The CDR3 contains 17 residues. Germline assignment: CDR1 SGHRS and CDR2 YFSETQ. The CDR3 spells CASSQRPTGNSNQPQHF. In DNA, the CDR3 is TGCGCCAGCAGCCAGAGACCGACAGGTAATAGCAATCAGCCCCAGCATTTT.

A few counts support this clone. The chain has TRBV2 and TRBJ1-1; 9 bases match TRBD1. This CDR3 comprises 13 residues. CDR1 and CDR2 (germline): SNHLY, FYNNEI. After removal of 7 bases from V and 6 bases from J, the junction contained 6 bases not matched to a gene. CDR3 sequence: CASTITGGAEAFF. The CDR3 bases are TGTGCCAGCACCATCACAGGGGGCGCTGAAGCTTTCTTT.

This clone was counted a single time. In DNA, the CDR3 is TGTGCCAGCAGCTGGACTGAACGGGGCACAGATACGCAGTATTTT. It encodes CASSWTERGTDTQYF. This chain uses TRBV28 with TRBJ2-3; maybe TRBD2 (5 bases). Germline V lookup: CDR1 MDHEN, CDR2 SYDVKM. This CDR3 is 15 amino acids long. V was clipped by 6 bases and J by 1 base, with 14 bases between them.

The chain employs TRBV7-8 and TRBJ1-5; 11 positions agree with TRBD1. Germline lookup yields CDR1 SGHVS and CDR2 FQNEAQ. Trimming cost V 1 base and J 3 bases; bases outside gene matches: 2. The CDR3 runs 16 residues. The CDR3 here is CASSLGTGGVNQPQHF. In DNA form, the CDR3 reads TGTGCCAGCAGCTTAGGGACAGGGGGCGTCAATCAGCCCCAGCATTTT. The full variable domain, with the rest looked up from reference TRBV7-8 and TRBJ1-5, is GAGVSQSPRYKVAKRGQDVALRCDPISGHVSLFWYQQALGQGPEFLTYFQNEAQLDKSGLPSDRFFAERPEGSVSTLKIQRTQQEDSAVYLCASSLGTGGVNQPQHFGDGTRLSIL.

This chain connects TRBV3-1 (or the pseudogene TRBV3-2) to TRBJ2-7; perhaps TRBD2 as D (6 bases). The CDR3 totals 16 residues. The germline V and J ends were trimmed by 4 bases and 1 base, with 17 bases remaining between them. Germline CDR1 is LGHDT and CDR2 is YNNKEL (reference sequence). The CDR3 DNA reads TGTGCCAGCAGCCTGTTGGGCGGGACCTATTCCTACGAGCAGTACTTC. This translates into CASSLLGGTYSYEQYF.

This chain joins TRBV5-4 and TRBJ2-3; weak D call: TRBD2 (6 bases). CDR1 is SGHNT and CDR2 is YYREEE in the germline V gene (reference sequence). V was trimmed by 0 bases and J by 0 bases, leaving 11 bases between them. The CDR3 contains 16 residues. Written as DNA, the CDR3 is TGTGCCAGCAGCTTGGCCCGCGGGACTAGCACAGATACGCAGTATTTT. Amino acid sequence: CASSLARGTSTDTQYF.

The CDR3 is CASSELQLNTQYF. In DNA, the CDR3 is TGTGCCAGCAGTGAACTTCAGTTGAATACGCAGTATTTT. The genes are TRBV2 and TRBJ2-3; D unclear. The CDR3 has 13 residues. Per the germline V gene, CDR1 is SNHLY and CDR2 is FYNNEI. V was clipped by 2 bases and J by 7 bases, with 10 bases between them.

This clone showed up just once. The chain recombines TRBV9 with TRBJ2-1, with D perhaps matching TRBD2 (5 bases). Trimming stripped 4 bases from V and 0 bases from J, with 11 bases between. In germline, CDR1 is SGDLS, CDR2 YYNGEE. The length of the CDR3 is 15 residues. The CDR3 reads CASSRDRGSYNEQFF. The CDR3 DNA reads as TGTGCCAGCAGCCGCGATCGGGGCTCCTACAATGAGCAGTTCTTC.

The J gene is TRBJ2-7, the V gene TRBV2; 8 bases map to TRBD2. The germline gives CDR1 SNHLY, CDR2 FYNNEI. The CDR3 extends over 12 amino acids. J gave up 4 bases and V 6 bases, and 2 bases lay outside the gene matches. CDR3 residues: CASSGRGYEQYF. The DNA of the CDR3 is TGTGCCAGCAGCGGGAGGGGTTACGAGCAGTACTTC.

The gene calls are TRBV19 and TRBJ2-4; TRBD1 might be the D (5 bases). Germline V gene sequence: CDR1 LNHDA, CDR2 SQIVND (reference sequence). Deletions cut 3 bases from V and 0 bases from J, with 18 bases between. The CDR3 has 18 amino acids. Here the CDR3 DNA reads TGTGCCAGTAGTATGCACACCGAAAACAGGCTAGCCAAAAACATTCAGTACTTC. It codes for CASSMHTENRLAKNIQYF.

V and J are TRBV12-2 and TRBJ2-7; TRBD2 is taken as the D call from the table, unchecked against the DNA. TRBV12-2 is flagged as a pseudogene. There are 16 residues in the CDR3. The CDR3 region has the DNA TGTGCAAGTCGCTTAGCCGGGGCTAGCGGGGATGACGAGCAGTACTTC. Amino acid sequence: CASRLAGASGDDEQYF.

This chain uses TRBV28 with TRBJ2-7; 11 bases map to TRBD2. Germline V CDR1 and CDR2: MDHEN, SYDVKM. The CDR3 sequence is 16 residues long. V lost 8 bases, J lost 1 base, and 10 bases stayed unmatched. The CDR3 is CASGPLLAGVSYEQYF. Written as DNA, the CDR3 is TGTGCCAGCGGACCTCTACTAGCGGGGGTATCCTACGAGCAGTACTTC.

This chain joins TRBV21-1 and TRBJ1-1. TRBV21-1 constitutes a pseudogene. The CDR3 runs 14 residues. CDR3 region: CASSKPGGDTEAFF. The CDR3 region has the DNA TGTGCCAGCAGCAAACCCGGGGGAGACACTGAAGCTTTCTTT.

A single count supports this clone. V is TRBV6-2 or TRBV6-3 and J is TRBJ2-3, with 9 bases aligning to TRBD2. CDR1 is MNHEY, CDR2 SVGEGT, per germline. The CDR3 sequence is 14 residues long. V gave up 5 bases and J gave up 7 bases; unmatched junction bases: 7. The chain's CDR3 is CASSTGLAPYTQYF. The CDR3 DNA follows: TGTGCCAGCAGTACGGGACTAGCTCCCTATACGCAGTATTTT.

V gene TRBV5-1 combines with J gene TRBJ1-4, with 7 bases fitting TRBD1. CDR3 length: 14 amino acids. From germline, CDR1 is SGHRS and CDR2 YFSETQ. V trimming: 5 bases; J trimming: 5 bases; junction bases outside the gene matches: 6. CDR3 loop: CASRRDSQNEKLFF. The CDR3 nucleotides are TGCGCCAGCAGAAGGGACAGCCAAAATGAAAAACTGTTTTTT.

The CDR3 is CASSLGGIGTDTQYF. As DNA, the CDR3 is TGTGCCAGCAGCTTGGGAGGTATCGGCACAGATACGCAGTATTTT. The chain employs TRBV5-4 and TRBJ2-3; D remains unclear. CDR3 length equals 15 residues. Germline V CDR1 and CDR2: SGHNT, YYREEE (reference sequence). Trimming removed 0 bases at V and 1 base at J, with 9 bases between.

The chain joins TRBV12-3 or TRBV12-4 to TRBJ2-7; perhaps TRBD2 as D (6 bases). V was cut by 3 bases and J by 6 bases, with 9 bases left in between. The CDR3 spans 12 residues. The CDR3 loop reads CASSFGGGEQYF. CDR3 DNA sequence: TGTGCCAGCAGTTTTGGGGGAGGCGAGCAGTACTTC.

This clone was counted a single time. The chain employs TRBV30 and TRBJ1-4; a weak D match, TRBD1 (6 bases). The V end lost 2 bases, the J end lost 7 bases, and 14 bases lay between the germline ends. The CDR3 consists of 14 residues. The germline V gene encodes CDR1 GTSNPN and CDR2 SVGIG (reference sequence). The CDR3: CAWSYAGEGEKLFF. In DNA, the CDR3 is TGTGCCTGGAGTTATGCAGGGGAGGGTGAAAAACTGTTTTTT.

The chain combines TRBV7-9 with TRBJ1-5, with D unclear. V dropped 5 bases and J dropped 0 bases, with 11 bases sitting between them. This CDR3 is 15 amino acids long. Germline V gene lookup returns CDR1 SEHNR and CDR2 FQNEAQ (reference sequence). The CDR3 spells CASSIGDYSNQPQHF. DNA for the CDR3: TGTGCCAGCAGCATAGGAGACTATAGCAATCAGCCCCAGCATTTT.

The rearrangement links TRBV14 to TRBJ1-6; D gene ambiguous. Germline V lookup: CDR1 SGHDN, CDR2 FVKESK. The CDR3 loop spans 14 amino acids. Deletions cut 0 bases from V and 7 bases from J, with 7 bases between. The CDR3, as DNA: TGTGCCAGCAGCCAAGATTGGCCGAATTCACCCCTCCACTTT. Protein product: CASSQDWPNSPLHF.

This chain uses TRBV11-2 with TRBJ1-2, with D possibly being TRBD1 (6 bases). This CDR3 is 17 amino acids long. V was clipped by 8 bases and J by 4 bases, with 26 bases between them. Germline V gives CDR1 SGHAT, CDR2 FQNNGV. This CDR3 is CASSSFLTGQRAYGYTF. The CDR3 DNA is TGTGCCAGCTCCTCTTTCCTTACAGGACAGAGAGCCTATGGCTACACCTTC.

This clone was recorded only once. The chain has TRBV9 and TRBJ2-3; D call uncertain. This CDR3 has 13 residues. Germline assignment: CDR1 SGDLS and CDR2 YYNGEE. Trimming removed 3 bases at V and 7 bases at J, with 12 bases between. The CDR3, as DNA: TGTGCCAGCAGCGACCGGAGTACCAATACGCAGTATTTT. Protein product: CASSDRSTNTQYF.